The clone carrying this T cell receptor gamma chain was seen at least ten times. What it binds is unknown. This sequence is one base from a far larger clone and is likely a read error. This sample also contains other DNA sequences that code for the same CDR3. These data originate in a study of γδ T cells in repeated Plasmodium falciparum infection. Background on the study: Malaria-naive adults were infected with P. falciparum NF54 four times over around 600 days. Study-level results: Over time and infection, Vgamma9/Vdelta2+ repertoires remained highly stable and polyclonal. In Vdelta2-negative, largely Vdelta1+, gammadelta repertoires, repeated controlled infections appeared to drive clonal selection waves.

There are 13 residues in the CDR3. V shed 1 base and J 3 bases; nucleotides not matched to a gene: 3. Germline loops: CDR1 VTNTFY, CDR2 YDVSTARD (reference sequence). TRG and TRD sequences were obtained from every sorted gammadelta sample. TCRdb reanalysed the multiplex PCR reads with CATT. The sample shows roughly 32,000 gamma-chain clones, over 1.3% of them seen only once. Flow sorting of PBMC yielded separate Vgamma9/Vdelta2+ and Vdelta2-negative gammadelta T cell populations for bulk repertoire analysis. This sequence joins TRGV3 and TRGJ1 or TRGJ2. The specimen was gamma-delta T cells from blood. The sequence came from a pool of human donors (malaria-infected and uninfected, not separated). The CDR3 region has the DNA TGTGCCACCTGGGACAGTGGTTATTATAAGAAACTCTTT. It specifies CATWDSGYYKKLF.